Described below is a single TCR beta chain sequence and its context. The antigen this receptor binds is unknown. No much larger clonotype is one base removed from it; base qualities were not supplied. The cohort was made up of hundreds of healthy bone marrow donors. Cohort members were all nominally healthy when sampled, although unrecorded immune exposures were likely present. Of the roughly 700 cohort members, about 290 had a positive CMV serostatus and about 400 had a negative one, while no CMV serostatus was recorded for the donor. A peripheral blood sample was collected from each donor, and TCR beta sequencing was performed on peripheral blood mononuclear cells. Genomic DNA extraction from the blood cell samples was performed with the Qiagen DNeasy Blood Extraction Kit. This entry comes from a study of cytomegalovirus exposure and HLA in healthy donors listed by TCRdb under 2017. Looking at the study overall: According to an earlier analysis of a few hundred of the donors, about 179 million T cells yielded approximately 120 million unique TCR beta sequences and about 280 Gb of sequence data. An early release covering just under 650 HLA-typed donors comprised about 300 gigabases of sequencing data and around 80 million unique TCR sequences. Among the roughly 400 genotyped donors, 81% belonged to the genetic ancestry cluster associated with self-reported Caucasian donors. The study aimed to test whether cataloging public T cell receptors could reveal signatures of past pathogen exposure. The study used immunosequencing to profile the T cell repertoires of under 700 subjects and linked those repertoires to cytomegalovirus serostatus. Besides the first cohort of roughly 700 subjects, a separate validation cohort made up of 120 or so different subjects was used. To predict cytomegalovirus infection status, the study combined high-throughput TCR immunosequencing, statistical association of individual TCRs with disease status, and machine learning. To study patterns of TCR occurrence, a later analysis re-analyzed previously published TCR beta repertoires from 500 to 850 donors and added high-resolution HLA genotyping. In the later analysis, no new phenotypic data were used to find candidate immune exposures; instead, reliance was placed on TCR beta sequences and their occurrence across donors. An earlier analysis of a few hundred of the donors applied high-throughput TCR beta sequencing to assess whether each TCR beta V gene segment acted as functional or pseudogenic. Alongside the repertoire data, information on donor age, sex, ethnicity and CMV serostatus was compiled. A later genetic analysis used genome-wide SNP genotypes for about 55% of the 666 donors, treating that subset as a discovery cohort. Every repertoire in the discovery cohort had been generated on one and the same sequencing platform. HLA typing covered class I and class II loci at four-digit resolution. Typing coverage varied by locus: 629-630 donors for A, B, C, DRB1 and DQB1; roughly 520 for DQA1; 600 to 610 for DPA1; some 470 for DPB1. Roughly 5 DR-DQ haplotypes were treated as single units for association and clustering because of strong linkage in the cohort. Among over 350 genotyped donors of the cohort, an average of approximately 240,000 unique TCR beta nucleotide sequences were sequenced per donor, about a sixth of them non-productive.

General findings and caveats noted by the study authors: Some IMGT-functional V segments, including TRBV6-2 and TRBV6-3, could not be told apart with the 87-base-pair reads, so those segments were excluded. Cytomegalovirus status was reported to be diagnosed by the classifier with high specificity and sensitivity in both the original and validation cohorts. Roughly uniform sequencing depth across donors was assumed in presence/absence analyses, although this assumption may not hold. Because counts were too low, around 17 rarely observed V segments, including chromosome 9 orphons, were left out of the earlier analysis of about 620 of the donors. In a later genetic analysis, a missense DCLRE1C variant was associated with V-gene and J-gene trimming of TCR beta chains, and the association was replicated in an independent cohort. In a later analysis, the rate of TCR association differed among HLA loci, with DRB1 alleles having the most associated TCRs and HLA-C alleles having the fewest. Because HLA typing was missing for some donors at each locus, association tests included only the typed subset. In the study, 150 to 200 TCR beta chains were listed as associated with cytomegalovirus. In a later analysis, HLA-associated TCR beta chains were found to be more clonally expanded and to have lower generation probabilities than equally common non-associated chains. An earlier analysis of 450 to 750 of the donors showed that most TCR beta V segments appeared in productive rearrangements either about 87% or about 30% of the time, which broadly matched IMGT annotations. The cohort was sequenced for TCR beta chains only, and without alpha or paired-chain data the features that could be detected were limited. The authors suggested that the approach could potentially be extended to other disease states and immunological phenotypes. The only immune exposure information available for the cohort was CMV serostatus. Assigning TCR associations to individual alleles was difficult when HLA alleles, especially DR and DQ, strongly co-occurred. A further reported finding was that TCR beta sequences accurately predicted the HLA-A and HLA-B alleles for most subjects in the first cohort. Most TCR sequences were observed very rarely across donors, whereas some public TCRs were present in many individuals. In vitro tests confirmed that a few of the cytomegalovirus-associated TCR beta chains recognize cytomegalovirus antigens. Correlated functional status among segregating V segments might reflect linkage disequilibrium, but an unknown experimental factor could not be ruled out. In a later analysis, most CMV-associated TCR beta chains were found to appear HLA-restricted, with HLA associations seemingly driven largely by CMV exposure. At a false discovery rate of 0.05, a later analysis linked fewer than 20,000 TCR beta sequences to specific HLA alleles. A later genetic analysis reported fewer N-insertions in productive TCRs among donors in an Asian-associated ancestry cluster than the approximately 700-donor mean. The sequencing pipeline was judged likely to have produced a cluster of highly shared sequence variants as a technical artifact. A later analysis reported that several top co-occurrence clusters appeared linked to parvovirus B19, influenza, CMV and Epstein-Barr virus.

Library preparation employed the immunoSEQ multiplex PCR assay. The multiplex PCR relied on a mix of 60 forward primers for TCR Vbeta segments and 13 reverse primers for TCR Jbeta segments. The CDR3 region of rearranged TCR beta genes was amplified from genomic DNA with a multiplex PCR assay. The amplified TCR beta libraries were sequenced on the Illumina HiSeq System as 87-base-pair reads. Concerning the study's data processing: A later analysis counted about 76 million unique TCR beta chains across the 640 or so repertoires, and roughly 11 million of these chains were shared by at least two donors. Raw reads were error-corrected and collapsed into unique sequences by a nearest-neighbor algorithm in which closely related sequences were merged to remove PCR and sequencing errors. To assign V, D and J gene segments, CDR3 sequences were aligned to IMGT reference sequences. For a sequence to be retained, at least a six-nucleotide match to both a V gene segment and a J gene segment was required. A rearrangement counted as productive if the CDR3 had no stop codons and remained in frame with V and J, and every other rearrangement counted as non-productive. CDR3 was defined by IMGT convention, running from the second conserved V-encoded cysteine to the conserved J-encoded phenylalanine. The earlier analysis of more than 450 of the donors excluded sequences that lacked an unambiguous match to a single V gene segment. In an earlier analysis of several hundred of the donors, V segments were called functional above 56.7% productive rearrangements and were called segregating when the between-donor standard deviation exceeded 5%. A statistical classification framework was developed to diagnose cytomegalovirus status using the catalog of TCR beta chain sequences. V and J gene assignment, in a later analysis, came from comparing TCR nucleotide sequences with IMGT/GENE-DB human TR gene sequences. The TCRdist pipeline was used in a later analysis to assign CDR3 sequences and most-parsimonious VDJ recombination scenarios. In a later analysis, each TCR beta chain was defined by its CDR3 amino acid sequence together with its V-gene family, and reads lacking a unique V-gene family were excluded. A later analysis removed roughly 590 highly shared, low-generation-probability nucleotide sequences to deal with suspected cross-contamination and a sequencing artifact. In a later analysis, a clonal expansion index was calculated for each public chain from normalized within-repertoire ranks of inferred template counts. A later analysis computed generation probabilities with a VDJ recombination model fitted to out-of-frame rearrangements, and checked the results against IGoR. In a later analysis, hypergeometric tests were used to score TCR-TCR, TCR-HLA and TCR-CMV co-occurrence, with a repertoire-size bias correction applied to TCR pairs. False discovery rates were estimated in a later analysis by permuting HLA or CMV assignments 20 times. In a later analysis, co-occurring TCRs were grouped using DBSCAN, with TCRdist sequence similarity added in when clustering inside HLA-allele-positive subsets. Co-occurrence clustering excluded repertoires with fewer than 30,000 or more than 120,000 public chains, plus five with anomalous nucleotide sharing. TCRdb mirrors the immuneACCESS table, restricted to in-frame sequences. Some clones are absent from its copies; in checked studies, under half trace to an unresolved V gene, and the reason for the others is unknown. That table furnishes V, J and clone size, whereas the DNA furnished D and trimming. Recorded for this sample are approximately 97,000 clones; around 57% of them occurred a single time. Around 5% of the sample belongs to the ten largest clones.

Trimmed from V: 6 bases; trimmed from J: 0 bases; junction bases lacking a gene match: 7. From the cysteine through the phenylalanine, the CDR3 covers 15 amino acids. Solely the CDR3 DNA is kept, with 45 bases framed from the first base. The germline V gene (reference sequence) specifies LNHDA as CDR1 and SQIVND as CDR2. This receptor was identified in a human donor in good health. Sequencing was done on a sample of PBMCs. The rearrangement combines TRBV19 with TRBJ2-7, with 8 bases matching TRBD1. The CDR3 here reads CASSSAGTGSYEQYF. The bases read TGTGCCAGTAGCAGTGCCGGGACAGGCTCCTACGAGCAGTACTTC.